Listed here is a single TCR beta chain. Its antigen is unidentified. The data originate from a study of siplizumab effects on memory and regulatory T cells. Looked up from germline, CDR1 is SGHRS and CDR2 is YFSETQ. This CDR3 spans 16 amino acids. Trimming took off 0 bases at V and 4 bases at J, with 13 bases between the two ends. Whole-study findings and limits: Relative to controls at around 29%, mappable alloreactive CD4+ clones exhibited a mean Treg-derived proportion of less than 70% with siplizumab. Memory T cells appeared less diverse than naive cells, which seemed to contribute substantially to alloresponse.

TCR templates, roughly 10^5 per sample, were assayed. Here immunoSEQ multiplex PCR was the method, and the copy in TCRdb shows in-frame clones only, minus some. The sample lists 85,000 to 130,000 clones; about 90% were seen once. The specimen sequenced was Tregs sorted from blood. V and J are TRBV5-1 and TRBJ2-2, with D maybe TRBD2 (5 bases). The source is a human donor in good health. In nucleotides, the CDR3 is TGCGCCAGCAGCTTGGCGGCTAGCTGGCCCACCGGGGAGCTGTTTTTT. Residues: CASSLAASWPTGELFF.